This T cell receptor (beta chain) was profiled in a study of a mutant IDH1 vaccine in newly diagnosed glioma. Study background: Of treated patients, around 60% were men and roughly 38% women, averaging roughly 37 years.

Time point described: week 5, during vaccination. Mutant IDH1 20-mer peptide, at 300 ug, made up each vaccine dose, with topical imiquimod. Trimming stripped 2 bases from V and 0 bases from J, with 11 bases between. The CDR3 spans 15 residues. Germline lookup yields CDR1 MNHEY and CDR2 SMNVEV (reference sequence). Method: immunoSEQ multiplex PCR; TCRdb's copy keeps in-frame clones and lacks some. This sample yields around 40,000 clones, of which approximately 83% are seen a single time; around 1.8% belongs to the top ten. Details on this clone: Its antigen is currently unknown.

This chain joins TRBV27 and TRBJ2-7, with D uncertain. This receptor was obtained from a man aged 40-50 years with glioma. Sequencing was performed on PBMCs, taken from a glioma patient whose treatment included an IDH1 peptide vaccine. DNA for the CDR3: TGTGCCAGCAGTTTAGGCAACCTAGGCTCCTACGAGCAGTACTTC. Protein product: CASSLGNLGSYEQYF.